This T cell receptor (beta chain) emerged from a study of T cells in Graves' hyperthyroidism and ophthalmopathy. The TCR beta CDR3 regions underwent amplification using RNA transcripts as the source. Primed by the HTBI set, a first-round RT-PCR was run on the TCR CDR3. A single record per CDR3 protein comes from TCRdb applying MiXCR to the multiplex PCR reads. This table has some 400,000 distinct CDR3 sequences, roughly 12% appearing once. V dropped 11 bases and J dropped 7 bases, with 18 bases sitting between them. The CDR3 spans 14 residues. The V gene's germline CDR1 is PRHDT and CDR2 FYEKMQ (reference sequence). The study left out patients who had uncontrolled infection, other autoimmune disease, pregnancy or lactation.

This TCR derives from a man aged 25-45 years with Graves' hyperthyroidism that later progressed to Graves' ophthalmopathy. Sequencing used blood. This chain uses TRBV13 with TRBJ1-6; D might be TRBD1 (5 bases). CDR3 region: CAGTEGTENSPLHF. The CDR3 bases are TGTGCCGGCACCGAAGGGACCGAAAATTCACCCCTCCACTTT.